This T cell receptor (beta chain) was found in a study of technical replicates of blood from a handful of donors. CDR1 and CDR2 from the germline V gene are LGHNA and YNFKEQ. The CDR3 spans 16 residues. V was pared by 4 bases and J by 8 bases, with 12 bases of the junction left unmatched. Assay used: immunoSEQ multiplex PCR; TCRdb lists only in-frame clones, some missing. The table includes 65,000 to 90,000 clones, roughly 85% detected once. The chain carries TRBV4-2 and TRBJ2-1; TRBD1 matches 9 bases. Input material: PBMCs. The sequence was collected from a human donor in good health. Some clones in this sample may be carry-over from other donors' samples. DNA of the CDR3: TGTGCCAGCAGCCGAGGCGGGACAGGGTCAGGCGATGAGCAGTTCTTC. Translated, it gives CASSRGGTGSGDEQFF.